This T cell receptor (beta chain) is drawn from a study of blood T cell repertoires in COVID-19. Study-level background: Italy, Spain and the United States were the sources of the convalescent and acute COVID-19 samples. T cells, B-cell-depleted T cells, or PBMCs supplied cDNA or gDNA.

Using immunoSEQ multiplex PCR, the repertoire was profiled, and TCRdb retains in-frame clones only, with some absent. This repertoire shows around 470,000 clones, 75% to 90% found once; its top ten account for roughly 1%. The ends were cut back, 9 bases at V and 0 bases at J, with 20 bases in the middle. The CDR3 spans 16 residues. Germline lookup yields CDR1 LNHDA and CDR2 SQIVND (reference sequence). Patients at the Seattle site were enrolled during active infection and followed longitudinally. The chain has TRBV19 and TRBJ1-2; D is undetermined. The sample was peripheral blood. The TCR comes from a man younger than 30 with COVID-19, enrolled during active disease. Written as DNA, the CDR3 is TGTGCCAGCGGGGAGGCACCGTGGCAAGCTAACTATGGCTACACCTTC. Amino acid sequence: CASGEAPWQANYGYTF.